This TCR beta chain was sequenced for a study of blood T cell repertoires in COVID-19. Overall study context: T cells, B-cell-depleted T cells, or PBMCs supplied cDNA or gDNA.

From germline, CDR1 is SGHRS and CDR2 YFSETQ. J lost 0 bases, V lost 0 bases, and 6 bases had no gene match. The CDR3 runs to 18 residues. In the authors' methods: Scientists estimated how many nucleated cells there were by amplifying reference gene primers. Sequencing used immunoSEQ multiplex PCR; TCRdb keeps in-frame clones, though not all of them. Clonal size and the V and J genes are those of that table, whereas D and trimming came from the DNA. The table lists about 85,000 clones, 80% to 85% of them singletons. The receptor was derived from a man between 60 and 70 years old with acute or convalescent COVID-19. Input material: peripheral blood. The chain has TRBV5-1 and TRBJ2-6; 7 nucleotides agree with TRBD1. CDR3 nucleotides: TGCGCCAGCAGCTTGGCGGGACAGTCAAGCTCTGGGGCCAACGTCCTGACTTTC. As protein: CASSLAGQSSSGANVLTF.